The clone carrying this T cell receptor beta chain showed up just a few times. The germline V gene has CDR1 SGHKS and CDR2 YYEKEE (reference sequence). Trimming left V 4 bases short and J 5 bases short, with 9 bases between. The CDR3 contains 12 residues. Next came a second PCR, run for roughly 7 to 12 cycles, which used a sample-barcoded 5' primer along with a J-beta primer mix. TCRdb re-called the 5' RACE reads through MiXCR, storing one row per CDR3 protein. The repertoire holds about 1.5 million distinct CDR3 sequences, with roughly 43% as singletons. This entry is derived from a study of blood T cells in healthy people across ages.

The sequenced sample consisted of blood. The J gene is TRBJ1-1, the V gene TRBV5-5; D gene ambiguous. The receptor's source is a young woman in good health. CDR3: CASSPAETEAFF. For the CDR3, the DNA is TGTGCCAGCAGCCCTGCGGAGACTGAAGCTTTCTTT.